The source of this TCR beta chain is a study of radiation and T cells in renal cell carcinoma. Study-wide findings and caveats: Compared with controls, irradiated tumors had more, larger dominant CDR3 motifs.

There are a few counts of this clone. What it binds is not known. From germline, CDR1 is MRHNA and CDR2 SNTAGT. Deletions cut 7 bases from V and 7 bases from J, with 16 bases between. This CDR3 contains 14 residues. Libraries were prepared by immunoSEQ multiplex PCR; TCRdb keeps only in-frame clonotypes and omits some of them. The profile shows 19,000 or so clones, around 63% of them singletons. Described treatment: 15 Gy SBRT to primary tumor, nephrectomy 4 weeks later. The sequencing used tumor tissue, collected from a patient whose treatment included radiotherapy and nephrectomy. The receptor was isolated from a woman aged 65 to 85 with renal cell carcinoma. The gene calls are TRBV6-4 and TRBJ2-2, with D possibly matching TRBD2 (5 bases). The CDR3 nucleotides read TGTGCCAGCACCAGAACCGACGAGGGCGGGGAGCTGTTTTTT. Translated, it gives CASTRTDEGGELFF.